This TCR beta chain was captured in a study of blood T cell repertoires in COVID-19. Turning to the study itself: The United States, Italy and Spain supplied acute and convalescent COVID-19 samples. Nucleic acid was either cDNA or gDNA, and it came from T cells, B-cell-depleted T cells, or PBMCs.

Trimming took 3 bases from V and 3 from J, leaving 8 bases between them. The CDR3 is 14 amino acids. Germline assignment: CDR1 SNHLY and CDR2 FYNNEI. Seattle patients were enrolled during active infection and followed longitudinally. Original data processing: It was from reference gene primer amplification that nucleated cell counts were estimated. TCRdb keeps only in-frame clones here, not all; method: immunoSEQ multiplex PCR. V and J calls and clone size come straight from that table; D and trimming were deduced from the DNA. The sample has 100,000 to 150,000 clones; about 74% are singletons. The TCR comes from a man older than 75 with COVID-19, enrolled during active disease. Sequencing was done on a sample of peripheral blood. The chain employs TRBV2 and TRBJ1-4; D unclear. In nucleotides, the CDR3 is TGTGCCAGCAGTGACGGAGCGGCTAATGAAAAACTGTTTTTT. Translating it yields CASSDGAANEKLFF.